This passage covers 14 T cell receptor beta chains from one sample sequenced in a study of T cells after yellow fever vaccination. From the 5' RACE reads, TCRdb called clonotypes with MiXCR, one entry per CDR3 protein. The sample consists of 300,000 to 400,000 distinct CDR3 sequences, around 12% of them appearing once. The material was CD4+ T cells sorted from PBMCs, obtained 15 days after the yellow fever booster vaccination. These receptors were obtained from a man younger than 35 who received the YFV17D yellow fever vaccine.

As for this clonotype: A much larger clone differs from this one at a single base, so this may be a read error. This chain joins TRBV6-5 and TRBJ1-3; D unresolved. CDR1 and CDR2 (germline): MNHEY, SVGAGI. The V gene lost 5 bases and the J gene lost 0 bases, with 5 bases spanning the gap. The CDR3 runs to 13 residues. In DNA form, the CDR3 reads TGTGCCAGCAGTCAGGTCTCTGGAAACACCATATATTTT. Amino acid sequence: CASSQVSGNTIYF.

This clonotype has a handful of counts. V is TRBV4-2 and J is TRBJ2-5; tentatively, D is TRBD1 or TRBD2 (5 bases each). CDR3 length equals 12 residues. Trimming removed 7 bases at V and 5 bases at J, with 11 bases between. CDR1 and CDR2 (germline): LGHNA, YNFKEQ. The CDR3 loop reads CASTTEGETQYF. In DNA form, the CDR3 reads TGTGCCAGCACCACCGAGGGGGAGACCCAGTACTTC.

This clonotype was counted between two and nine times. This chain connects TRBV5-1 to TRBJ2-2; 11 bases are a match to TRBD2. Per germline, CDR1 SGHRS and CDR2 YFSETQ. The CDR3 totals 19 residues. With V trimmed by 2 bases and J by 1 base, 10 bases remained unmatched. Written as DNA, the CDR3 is TGCGCCAGCAGCTTAACCCCCGGGACTAGCGGCTTGAACACCGGGGAGCTGTTTTTT. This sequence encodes CASSLTPGTSGLNTGELFF.

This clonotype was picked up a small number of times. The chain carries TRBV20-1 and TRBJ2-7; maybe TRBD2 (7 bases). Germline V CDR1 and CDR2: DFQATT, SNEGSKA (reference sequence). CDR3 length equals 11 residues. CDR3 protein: CSATQGGGEYF. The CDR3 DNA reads TGCAGCGCCACCCAAGGGGGAGGGGAGTACTTC.

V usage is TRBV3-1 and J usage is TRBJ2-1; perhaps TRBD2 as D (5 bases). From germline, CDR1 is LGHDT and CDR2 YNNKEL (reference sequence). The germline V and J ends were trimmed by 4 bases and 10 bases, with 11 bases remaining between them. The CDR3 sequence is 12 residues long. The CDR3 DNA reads TGTGCCAGCAGCCGTGAGACGGGGGAGCAGTTCTTC. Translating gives CASSRETGEQFF.

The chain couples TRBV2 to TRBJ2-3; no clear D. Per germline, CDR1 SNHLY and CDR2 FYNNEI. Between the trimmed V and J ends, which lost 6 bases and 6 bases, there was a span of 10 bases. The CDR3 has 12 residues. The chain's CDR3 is CASRSGWDTQYF. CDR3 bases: TGTGCCAGCAGGTCTGGATGGGATACGCAGTATTTT.

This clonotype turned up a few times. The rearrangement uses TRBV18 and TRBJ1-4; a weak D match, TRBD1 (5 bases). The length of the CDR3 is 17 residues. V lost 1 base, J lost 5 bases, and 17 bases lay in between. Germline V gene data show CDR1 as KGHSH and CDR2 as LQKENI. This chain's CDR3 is CASSPQGRRGANEKLFF. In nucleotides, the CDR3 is TGTGCCAGCTCACCACAGGGCCGACGAGGGGCCAATGAAAAACTGTTTTTT.

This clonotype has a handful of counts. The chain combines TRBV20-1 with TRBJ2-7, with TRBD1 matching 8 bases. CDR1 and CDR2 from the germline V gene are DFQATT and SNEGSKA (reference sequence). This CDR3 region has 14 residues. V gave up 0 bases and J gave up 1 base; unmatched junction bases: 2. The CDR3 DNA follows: TGCAGTGCTAGAGATCAGGGGGCATCCTACGAGCAGTACTTC. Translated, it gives CSARDQGASYEQYF.

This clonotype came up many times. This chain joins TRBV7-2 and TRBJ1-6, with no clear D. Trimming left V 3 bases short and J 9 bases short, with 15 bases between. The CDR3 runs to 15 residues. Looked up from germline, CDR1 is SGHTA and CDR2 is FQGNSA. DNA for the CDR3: TGTGCCAGCAGCTTGGGGTCAGTAGTAGTTTCACCCCTCCACTTT. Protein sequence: CASSLGSVVVSPLHF. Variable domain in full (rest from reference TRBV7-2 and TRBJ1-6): GAGVSQSPSNKVTEKGKDVELRCDPISGHTALYWYRQSLGQGLEFLIYFQGNSAPDKSGLPSDRFSAERTGGSVSTLTIQRTQQEDSAVYLCASSLGSVVVSPLHFGNGTRLTVT.

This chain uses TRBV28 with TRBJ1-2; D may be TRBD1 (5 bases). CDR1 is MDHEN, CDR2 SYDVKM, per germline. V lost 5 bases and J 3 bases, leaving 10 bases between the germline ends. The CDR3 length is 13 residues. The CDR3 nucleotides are TGTGCCAGCAGTGTCAGGGCTCACTATGGCTACACCTTC. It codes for CASSVRAHYGYTF.

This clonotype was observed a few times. The CDR3 here is CASSYRLNTGELFF. As DNA, the CDR3 is TGTGCCAGCAGTTACAGGCTAAACACCGGGGAGCTGTTTTTT. This sequence joins TRBV6-5 and TRBJ2-2, with D unresolved. The ends were cut back, 2 bases at V and 2 bases at J, with 6 bases in the middle. This CDR3 comprises 14 residues. CDR1 and CDR2 from the germline V gene are MNHEY and SVGAGI.

The CDR3, as DNA: TGCGCCAGCAGCTTGAGTAGGGGCGCGGAGACCCAGTACTTC. Its translation: CASSLSRGAETQYF. This chain uses TRBV5-1 with TRBJ2-5; tentative D call: TRBD1 (5 bases). The length of the CDR3 is 14 residues. With 1 base removed from V and 5 bases from J, the gap between germline ends came to 12 bases. Per germline, CDR1 SGHRS and CDR2 YFSETQ.

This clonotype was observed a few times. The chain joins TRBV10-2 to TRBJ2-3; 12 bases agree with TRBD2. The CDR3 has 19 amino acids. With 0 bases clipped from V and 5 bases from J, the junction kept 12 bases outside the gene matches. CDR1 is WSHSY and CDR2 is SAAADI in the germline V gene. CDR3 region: CASSESLAGGRGLRDTQYF. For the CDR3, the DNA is TGCGCCAGCAGTGAGTCCCTAGCGGGGGGGAGGGGACTACGAGATACGCAGTATTTT.

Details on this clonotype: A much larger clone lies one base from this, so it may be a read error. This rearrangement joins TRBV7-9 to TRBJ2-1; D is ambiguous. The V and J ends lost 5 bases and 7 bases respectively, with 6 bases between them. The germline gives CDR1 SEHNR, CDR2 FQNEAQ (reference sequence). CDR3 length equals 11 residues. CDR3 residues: CASSTRNEQFF. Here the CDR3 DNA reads TGTGCCAGCAGCACCCGGAATGAGCAGTTCTTC.